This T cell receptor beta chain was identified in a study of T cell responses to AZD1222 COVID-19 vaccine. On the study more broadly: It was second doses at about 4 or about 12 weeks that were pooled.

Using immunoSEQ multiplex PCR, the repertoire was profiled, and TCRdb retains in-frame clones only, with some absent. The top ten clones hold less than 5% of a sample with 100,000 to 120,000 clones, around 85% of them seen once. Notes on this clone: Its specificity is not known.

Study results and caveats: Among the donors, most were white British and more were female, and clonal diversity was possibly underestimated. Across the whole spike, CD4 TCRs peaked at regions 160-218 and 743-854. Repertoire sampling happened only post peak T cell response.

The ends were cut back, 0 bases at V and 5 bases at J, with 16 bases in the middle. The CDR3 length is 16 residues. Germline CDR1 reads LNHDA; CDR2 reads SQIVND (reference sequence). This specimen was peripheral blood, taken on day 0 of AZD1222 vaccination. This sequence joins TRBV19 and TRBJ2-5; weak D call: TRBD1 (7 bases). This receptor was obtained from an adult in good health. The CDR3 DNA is TGTGCCAGTAGTATAGATCAGGGGGGCCCCTGGGAGACCCAGTACTTC. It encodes CASSIDQGGPWETQYF.